The rows below give T cell receptor beta chains drawn from one sample of a study of T-cell memory formation after mild COVID-19. Using its own MiXCR run on the 5' RACE reads, TCRdb lists one record per CDR3 protein. The repertoire holds fewer than 30,000 distinct CDR3 sequences, with roughly an eighth as singletons. Sequenced sample: PBMCs or a T cell subset sorted from them (not recorded which). The receptors were sampled from an adult woman who had mild COVID-19 (a few samples of this study predate the infection). Cell type and time point are not known. Both conserved end residues are part of each CDR3. D genes are given only for firm matches. Size values are once, few and many counts, or a class for expanded clones, and some rows have none.

j_gene	d_gene	abundance	v_gene	CDR3aa	CDR3nt
TRBJ2-7	-	many	TRBV6-2/TRBV6-3	CASNHGGEQYF	TGTGCCAGCAACCATGGGGGCGAGCAGTACTTC
TRBJ2-3	TRBD1	many	TRBV3-1	CASSQRITGGADTQYF	TGTGCCAGCAGCCAAAGGATCACAGGGGGCGCAGATACGCAGTATTTT
TRBJ2-3	TRBD2	many	TRBV7-2	CASSLQVRLAGVDTQYF	TGTGCCAGCAGCTTACAGGTGCGACTAGCGGGGGTGGATACGCAGTATTTT
TRBJ1-1	-	few	TRBV5-4	CASSHWTSTESTEAFF	TGTGCCAGCAGCCACTGGACATCGACGGAGAGTACTGAAGCTTTCTTT
TRBJ1-1	TRBD1	-	TRBV29-1	CSVADRGLTEAFF	TGCAGCGTTGCGGACAGGGGTCTCACTGAAGCTTTCTTT
TRBJ1-1	TRBD1	many	TRBV2	CASSGDRGLLNTEAFF	TGTGCCAGCAGTGGGGACAGGGGGCTGTTGAACACTGAAGCTTTCTTT
TRBJ2-1	TRBD2	many	TRBV5-5	CASSLIVGIAGRGNEQFF	TGTGCCAGCAGCTTGATCGTAGGAATAGCGGGAAGGGGCAATGAGCAGTTCTTC
TRBJ1-1	-	many	TRBV7-2	CASNLSGAGVAFF	TGTGCCAGCAACCTATCTGGGGCGGGGGTTGCTTTCTTT
TRBJ2-3	-	once	TRBV12-3/TRBV12-4	CASSLVLTDTQYF	TGTGCCAGCAGTTTAGTGCTTACAGATACGCAGTATTTT
TRBJ2-1	-	many	TRBV19	CASSIDRGNEQFF	TGTGCCAGTAGTATAGATCGGGGCAATGAGCAGTTCTTC
TRBJ2-3	-	many	TRBV27	CASSFQRAVDTQYF	TGTGCCAGCAGTTTCCAGCGGGCGGTAGATACGCAGTATTTT
TRBJ2-3	TRBD1	-	TRBV6-4	CASSDSQGSTDTQYF	TGTGCCAGCAGTGACTCACAGGGGTCAACAGATACGCAGTATTTT
TRBJ2-3	-	many	TRBV3-1	CASSQERGRDVAPDTQYF	TGTGCCAGCAGCCAAGAAAGAGGAAGGGACGTCGCCCCGGATACGCAGTATTTT
TRBJ2-1	TRBD2	-	TRBV4-2	CASSQTTSGGAYEQFF	TGTGCCAGCAGCCAGACGACTAGCGGGGGGGCCTATGAGCAGTTCTTC
TRBJ1-1	-	many	TRBV20-1	CSASKGYGPGETEAFF	TGCAGTGCTAGTAAGGGGTATGGACCGGGTGAAACTGAAGCTTTCTTT